A selection of T cell receptor beta chains follows, all from one sample in a study of regulatory T cells in long-lasting Graves disease. TCRdb processed the multiplex PCR reads anew with MiXCR; each CDR3 protein has one entry. The sample has 250,000 to 300,000 distinct CDR3 sequences, approximately 18% seen once. Another study also made use of these data, one on T cells in Graves' hyperthyroidism and ophthalmopathy.

The sample was peripheral blood mononuclear cells (PBMCs), taken at new diagnosis, from a patient treated with antithyroid drugs. Every receptor here comes from a young woman with Graves disease. The CDR3 runs from the conserved cysteine through the conserved F or W. The D gene is left open where the match is weak. The listing skips clone size in some rows; elsewhere it reads once, few, many or a size class.

clone_size j_call v_call d_call cdr3_aa cdr3_nt
many TRBJ2-2 TRBV7-9 - CASISWGHTGELFF TGTGCCAGCATCTCTTGGGGGCACACCGGGGAGCTGTTTTTT
many TRBJ1-2 TRBV5-1 - CASSLAEVSYGYTF TGCGCCAGCAGCTTGGCCGAGGTCTCCTATGGCTACACCTTC
many TRBJ1-5 TRBV5-8 - CASTPGGWPQPQHF TGTGCCAGCACCCCTGGGGGATGGCCTCAGCCCCAGCATTTT
- TRBJ2-3 TRBV2 - CASSFSAVGTDTQYF TGTGCCAGCAGTTTCTCTGCGGTGGGCACAGATACGCAGTATTTT
- TRBJ2-1 TRBV6-1 TRBD2 CASSERGGSSYNEQFF TGTGCCAGCAGTGAACGCGGGGGGAGCTCCTACAATGAGCAGTTCTTC
many TRBJ1-5 TRBV12-3/TRBV12-4 - CASRRGGGKQPQHF TGTGCCAGCAGGCGGGGGGGGGGCAAGCAGCCCCAGCATTTT
many TRBJ2-5 TRBV7-9 - CASSSAPETQYF TGTGCCAGCAGCTCCGCCCCAGAGACCCAGTACTTC
- TRBJ1-2 TRBV19 - CASSPPSSHYGYTF TGTGCCAGTAGTCCGCCGAGCAGCCACTATGGCTACACCTTC
many TRBJ2-5 TRBV12-3/TRBV12-4 - CASSLAGGFQETQYF TGTGCCAGCAGTTTAGCGGGGGGATTCCAAGAGACCCAGTACTTC
- TRBJ2-1 TRBV20-1 TRBD2 CSASGGDYNEQFF TGCAGTGCTAGCGGGGGGGACTACAATGAGCAGTTCTTC
- TRBJ2-1 TRBV18 - CASSPADLNNEQFF TGTGCCAGCTCACCAGCGGACCTAAACAATGAGCAGTTCTTC
many TRBJ1-2 TRBV6-1 TRBD1 CASSEAVVQTGGYYGYTF TGTGCCAGCAGTGAAGCCGTAGTTCAGACAGGGGGCTACTATGGCTACACCTTC
many TRBJ1-2 TRBV5-6 - CASSLHQEKGYGYTF TGTGCCAGCAGCTTGCATCAGGAGAAGGGGTATGGCTACACCTTC
- TRBJ2-5 TRBV20-1 - CSAPPTGRSQETQYF TGCAGTGCTCCCCCGACAGGGAGGTCCCAAGAGACCCAGTACTTC
many TRBJ1-1 TRBV11-2 - CASSSLLDRLEAFF TGTGCCAGCAGCTCACTTCTCGACAGACTTGAAGCTTTCTTT
many TRBJ2-1 TRBV19 - CASRLGGDNEQFF TGTGCCAGTAGACTAGGGGGGGACAATGAGCAGTTCTTC
- TRBJ2-7 TRBV12-3/TRBV12-4 TRBD1 CASSPPDRGSYEQYF TGTGCCAGCAGCCCTCCTGACAGGGGTTCCTACGAGCAGTACTTC
many TRBJ2-5 TRBV20-1 TRBD2 CSASVQRGRETQYF TGCAGTGCTAGTGTCCAGCGGGGGCGCGAGACCCAGTACTTC
- TRBJ2-1 TRBV12-3/TRBV12-4 TRBD1 CASSPPGTGWEVRQFF TGTGCCAGCAGTCCGCCAGGGACAGGTTGGGAGGTGAGGCAGTTCTTC
many TRBJ1-2 TRBV6-1 - CASSSPGHGNYGYTF TGTGCCAGCAGCTCTCCGGGACACGGGAACTATGGCTACACTTTC
many TRBJ2-1 TRBV19 TRBD1 CASSRRQGVGNEQFF TGTGCCAGTAGCCGAAGGCAGGGGGTAGGCAATGAGCAGTTCTTC
many TRBJ2-2 TRBV6-1 TRBD1 CASSDRTGHTGELFF TGTGCCAGCAGTGACCGGACAGGGCACACCGGGGAGCTGTTTTTT
- TRBJ1-3 TRBV4-1 - CASSQDSGNTIYF TGCGCCAGCAGCCAAGACAGTGGAAACACCATATATTTT
- TRBJ2-6 TRBV7-2 TRBD1 CASSASGTGASSGANVLTF TGTGCCAGCAGTGCCTCCGGGACAGGGGCTAGCTCTGGGGCCAACGTCCTGACTTTC
many TRBJ2-3 TRBV6-2/TRBV6-3 - CASSYSHGSSTDTQYF TGTGCCAGCAGTTACTCTCACGGCTCTAGCACAGATACGCAGTATTTT
- TRBJ2-1 TRBV18 - CAGSPLRSFYNGQFF TGTGCCGGCTCACCACTCCGATCATTCTACAATGGGCAGTTCTTC
many TRBJ1-5 TRBV6-2/TRBV6-3 - CASSDRFRQANQPQHF TGTGCCAGCAGTGATCGGTTTCGGCAGGCGAATCAGCCCCAGCATTTT
many TRBJ1-2 TRBV10-3 - CAISVGTDNYGYTF TGTGCCATCAGTGTCGGGACGGACAACTATGGCTACACCTTC
many TRBJ2-7 TRBV15 - CATSRDNSGTHYEQYF TGTGCCACCAGCAGGGACAACTCAGGGACACACTACGAGCAGTACTTC
many TRBJ1-3 TRBV19 TRBD1 CASTSGQWSSGNTIYF TGTGCCAGTACCTCGGGACAGTGGAGCTCTGGAAACACCATATATTTT
- TRBJ1-4 TRBV27 - CASSGSGGPAEKLFF TGTGCCAGCAGTGGCTCAGGTGGTCCTGCTGAAAAACTGTTTTTT
- TRBJ1-6 TRBV19 - CASSIDGGFDSPLHF TGTGCCAGTAGTATAGACGGGGGTTTTGATTCACCCCTCCACTTT
once TRBJ2-3 TRBV5-1 - CASSFEGKPLDTQYF TGCGCCAGCAGCTTCGAAGGGAAACCCTTAGATACGCAGTATTTT
few TRBJ2-6 TRBV12-3/TRBV12-4 - CASSLSGIGANVLTF TGTGCCAGCAGTTTATCGGGGATTGGGGCCAACGTCCTGACTTTC
many TRBJ1-1 TRBV7-2 - CASSLEGVIMNTEAFF TGTGCCAGCAGCTTAGAGGGTGTGATAATGAACACTGAAGCTTTCTTT
many TRBJ2-3 TRBV20-1 TRBD2 CSARVGSGGAKDTQYF TGCAGTGCTAGAGTAGGTAGCGGGGGGGCCAAAGATACGCAGTATTTT
few TRBJ1-5 TRBV5-6 - CTSSLQGFQPQHF TGTACCAGCAGCCTACAGGGTTTTCAGCCCCAGCATTTT
many TRBJ2-5 TRBV4-1 - CASSQAILTPRDRTQETQYF TGCGCCAGCAGCCAAGCGATCCTTACTCCCCGTGACAGGACGCAAGAGACCCAGTACTTC
many TRBJ2-1 TRBV18 - CASSPPSRTYNEQFF TGTGCCAGCTCACCTCCATCCAGGACGTACAATGAGCAGTTCTTC
many TRBJ1-4 TRBV6-5 TRBD1 CASSYSGQGGEKLFF TGTGCCAGCAGTTACTCGGGACAGGGGGGTGAAAAACTGTTTTTT
once TRBJ1-2 TRBV28 - CASSTGPDYTF TGTGCCAGCAGCACCGGTCCGGACTACACCTTC
many TRBJ1-1 TRBV5-1 - CASSLGDSEAFF TGCGCCAGCAGCTTGGGGGACTCTGAAGCTTTCTTT
few TRBJ2-5 TRBV7-3 TRBD2 CASSPLASRETQYF TGCGCCAGCAGCCCACTAGCGTCCCGGGAGACCCAGTACTTC
many TRBJ1-3 TRBV12-3/TRBV12-4 - CASTPSGARGNTIYF TGTGCCAGCACCCCAAGCGGGGCCAGAGGAAACACCATATATTTT
few TRBJ1-5 TRBV29-1 - CSVQDESNQPQHF TGCAGCGTTCAAGATGAGTCCAATCAGCCCCAGCATTTT